The entry that follows covers one TCR beta chain sequence. The clone's antigen remains unknown. There are no base qualities to consult, and no much larger clone falls within one base. The data are from a study of graft-versus-host responses after intestinal transplantation (dated by TCRdb to about 2021). Background on the whole study: The transplants that recipients got were multivisceral, liver-intestinal, or isolated intestinal. Every recipient was given anti-thymocyte globulin induction, then maintenance tacrolimus and steroids for around three years. Bulk TCR-beta CDR3 sequencing was used to track graft-versus-host and host-versus-graft alloreactive T cell clones in the graft, circulation and bone marrow after intestinal transplantation. Alloreactive clones were identified by sequencing pre-transplant mixed lymphocyte reaction products and comparing these products with unstimulated pre-transplant donor and recipient T cells. A cohort of fewer than 25 intestinal transplant recipients, including one retransplant, was enrolled, and a few patients lacking pretransplant specimens were excluded. Donor T cell macrochimerism was defined as a peak of at least 4% donor T cells among recipient peripheral blood mononuclear cells. Rather than going through the commercial service, samples from a few later patients were sequenced in-house on an Illumina MiSeq and processed with MiXCR. Overall results and qualifications from the work: The conclusions were limited by the relatively low number and heterogeneity of the intestinal transplant patients. GvH clones were detected in recipient bone marrow, and some appeared earlier in ileal mucosa or blood, consistent with an intestinal mucosal origin. In the allografts of patients with donor T cell macrochimerism, GvH to HvG T cell clonal ratios were high. Peak levels of circulating GvH clones were associated with declines in HvG clones early after transplant.

V and J are trimmed by 4 bases and 0 bases, and the gene matches miss 6 bases of the junction. The germline V gene encodes CDR1 SGHTS and CDR2 YDEGEE. CDR3 length: 17 amino acids, cysteine to phenylalanine. CDR3 DNA only is kept here, 51 bases in frame from base 1. Per the publication, the time point label means: cells obtained before transplantation from donor or recipient. CD3+CD4+ and CD3+CD8+ populations were FACS-sorted from unstimulated pre-transplant donor and recipient cells taken from spleen or lymph nodes. The library was obtained by the immunoSEQ multiplex PCR assay. For most patients, genomic DNA was isolated using the Qiagen DNeasy Blood and Tissue Kit and was shipped frozen to Adaptive Biotechnologies for TCR sequencing. High-throughput TCR-beta CDR3 sequencing of genomic DNA from most patients was performed by Adaptive Biotechnologies. For the original study's pipeline: Adaptive's ImmunoSEQ software supplied the TCR sequencing data for around 19 patients, while MiXCR and VDJtools were used to process a few other patients. CD4 versus CD8 sorting errors were corrected by removing sequences found in both subsets at a frequency ratio below 5:1. CDR3 nucleotide sequences shared between donor and recipient were removed because the origin of such sequences could not be assigned. Alloreactive clones required at least 2-fold expansion over unstimulated cells and minimum CFSE-low frequency of 0.002% (template counts) or 0.001% (read counts). Clones detected in sequenced pre-transplant spleen, lymph node, or MLR CFSE-low populations of the donor or recipient were defined as mappable. The cumulative frequency of alloreactive clones was calculated as a percentage of all sequences, weighted by copy number. Drawn from immuneACCESS, this table holds only the in-frame rearrangements with V and J called that TCRdb kept. Clones are partly lost; checked studies trace under half to an unresolved V gene and leave the rest unexplained. V, J and clone size are those of that table, while D and trimming were read from the DNA. The sample data list 100,000 or so clones, and 91% of these were observed just once. The top ten constitute about 0.18% of the sample.

The clonotype was recovered from a human donor who was the organ donor for an intestinal transplant. This sequence uses TRBV5-8 and TRBJ2-6, and TRBD1 aligns with 8 junction nucleotides. The sample here was unstimulated CD4+ T cells sorted from spleen or lymph node cells, taken before transplant. CDR3 region: CASSPDRALSGANVLTF. The base sequence is TGTGCCAGCAGCCCGGACAGGGCCCTCTCTGGGGCCAACGTCCTGACTTTC. When the CDR3 is completed using the reference TRBV5-8 and TRBJ2-6 genes on either side, the full variable domain is EAGVTQSPTHLIKTRGQQATLRCSPISGHTSVYWYQQALGLGLQFLLWYDEGEERNRGNFPPRFSGRQFPNYSSELNVNALELEDSALYLCASSPDRALSGANVLTFGAGSRLTVL.